This T cell receptor (beta chain) was sequenced for a study of T cell changes during pregnancy in multiple sclerosis. The method was immunoSEQ multiplex PCR; TCRdb's version includes in-frame clones alone and lacks a portion of them. This sample carries about 70,000 clones, 75% to 95% of them seen once, and the ten largest clones take 2.3%. The CDR3 is made up of 13 amino acids. The V end lost 2 bases, the J end lost 3 bases, and 8 bases lay between the germline ends. The germline V gene has CDR1 MNHNS and CDR2 SASEGT. This specimen consisted of peripheral blood, obtained in the first trimester of pregnancy. The V and J genes are TRBV6-1 and TRBJ2-7, with D hard to call. The receptor was isolated from a female donor with multiple sclerosis, enrolled in a pregnancy study. CDR3 amino acids: CASSESSLYEQYF. CDR3 DNA: TGTGCCAGCAGTGAAAGCTCCCTCTACGAGCAGTACTTC.